The T cell receptor (beta chain) described here comes from a study of CD4 T cells in relation to SARS-CoV-2 and coronaviruses. On the study more broadly: ViraFEST: approximately 10-day antigen culture of PBMCs, then TCR beta CDR3 sequencing. The negative reference was HIV-1 Nef peptide pool or peptide-free culture. Shared crossreactive spike epitopes were mapped to their HLA restriction. Study results and limitations: Samples before the pandemic and after infection were not matched within any donor.

Worth noting for this clone: The antigen is unknown.

Before the COVID-19 pandemic, during about 2010-2018, CD4+ T cells were taken from unexposed donors. The cells were cultured for approximately ten days before CD4+ T cells were isolated. CDR1 and CDR2 (germline): SGHRS, YFSETQ. Unmatched junction bases numbered 7, after V lost 3 bases and J lost 4 bases. CDR3 size: 15 residues. Profiled with immunoSEQ multiplex PCR; TCRdb holds only in-frame clones, not every one. This sample has under 20,000 clones, with about 80% found just once. This sequence originates from a human donor in good health. Sequences were obtained from CD4+ T cells from PBMCs, cultured in vitro. The rearrangement uses TRBV5-1 and TRBJ1-1; 9 nucleotides match TRBD1. CDR3 in amino acids: CASSWGTGLGTEAFF. CDR3 DNA sequence: TGCGCCAGCAGCTGGGGGACAGGGCTCGGCACTGAAGCTTTCTTT.